A single sample is the source of the 5 T cell receptor beta chains below, sequenced in a study of blood T cell repertoires in COVID-19. Sequenced by immunoSEQ multiplex PCR; TCRdb stores in-frame clones only, minus some. The table includes around 130,000 clones, approximately 90% detected once. Source material: peripheral blood. The receptor source for this set is a man aged 50 or older with active or convalescent COVID-19.

A word on this clone: The junction and the germline gene differ at one end; a read error may be behind it. V and J are TRBV5-4 and TRBJ2-7; D is perhaps TRBD2 (6 bases). From germline, CDR1 is SGHNT and CDR2 YYREEE (reference sequence). The CDR3 has 12 residues. The CDR3 nucleotides read TGTGCCAGCAGCTTGGGTGGGACGGGGGAGGACTTC. Protein sequence: CASSLGGTGEDF.

This clone came up once. The J gene is TRBJ2-7, the V gene TRBV19, with 9 bases fitting TRBD2. The trim removed 4 bases at V and 3 bases at J, leaving 10 bases unmatched. Per the germline V gene, CDR1 is LNHDA and CDR2 is SQIVND (reference sequence). The CDR3 is 16 residues long. The CDR3, as DNA: TGTGCCAGTAGTAAAGGTGCGGGGGGGGCGAGCTACGAGCAGTACTTC. It codes for CASSKGAGGASYEQYF.

The rearrangement joins TRBV6-5 to TRBJ1-1, with D possibly matching TRBD1 (6 bases). The CDR3 has 12 residues. Trimming took 4 bases from V and 7 from J, leaving 10 bases between them. The V gene's germline CDR1 is MNHEY and CDR2 SVGAGI. The CDR3 coding sequence is TGTGCCAGCAGTTGGGGGCCAGATGAAGCTTTCTTT. It is translated as CASSWGPDEAFF.

J is TRBJ1-1 and V is TRBV18; D unclear. V lost 3 bases, J lost 1 base, and 9 bases lay in between. Looked up from germline, CDR1 is KGHSH and CDR2 is LQKENI. CDR3 length: 14 residues. CDR3 DNA sequence: TGTGCCAGCTCACCTTCACAGTCGAACACTGAAGCTTTCTTT. Amino acids: CASSPSQSNTEAFF.

The chain uses TRBV5-1 and TRBJ2-2; 12 nucleotides line up with TRBD1. V lost 4 bases to trimming and J lost 1 base; unmatched junction nucleotides: 8. The CDR3 consists of 18 residues. The germline gives CDR1 SGHRS, CDR2 YFSETQ. CDR3 in DNA: TGCGCCAGCAGCATATCCGGGACAGGGGGCGGGAACACCGGGGAGCTGTTTTTT. It codes for CASSISGTGGGNTGELFF.